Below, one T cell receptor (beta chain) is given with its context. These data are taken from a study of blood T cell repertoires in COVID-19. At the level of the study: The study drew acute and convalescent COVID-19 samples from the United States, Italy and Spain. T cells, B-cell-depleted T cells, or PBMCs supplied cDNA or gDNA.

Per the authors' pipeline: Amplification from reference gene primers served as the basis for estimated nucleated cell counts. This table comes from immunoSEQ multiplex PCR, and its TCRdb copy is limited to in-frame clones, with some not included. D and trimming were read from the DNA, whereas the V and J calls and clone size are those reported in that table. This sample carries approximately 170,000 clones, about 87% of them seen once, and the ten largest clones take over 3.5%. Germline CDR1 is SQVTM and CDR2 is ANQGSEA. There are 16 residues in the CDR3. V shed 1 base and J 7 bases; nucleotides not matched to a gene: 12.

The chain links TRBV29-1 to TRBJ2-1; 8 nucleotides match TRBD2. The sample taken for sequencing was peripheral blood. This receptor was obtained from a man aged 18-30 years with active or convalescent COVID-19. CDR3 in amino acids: CSVEARTSFPPNEQFF. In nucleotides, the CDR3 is TGCAGCGTTGAAGCAAGGACTAGCTTTCCCCCAAATGAGCAGTTCTTC.